A selection of T cell receptor beta chains follows, all from one sample in a study of OX40 agonist ivuxolimab in advanced cancers. TCRdb's table, derived via immunoSEQ multiplex PCR, lists solely in-frame clones and lacks some. This sample has about 84,000 clones; approximately 90% occur once, and the top ten carry approximately 0.2%. The sample here was CD4+ or CD8+ T cells sorted from blood, taken in a trial of the OX40 agonist ivuxolimab. These receptors all come from an adult with an advanced solid tumor such as melanoma, head and neck, liver or kidney cancer. Both conserved end residues are part of each CDR3. Fields, in order: J gene, D gene, V gene, clone size, CDR3 length, CDR3 DNA, CDR3 protein. The D gene is left open where the match is weak. Only part of the rows carry a size: once, few, many, or a class if the clone is expanded.

TRBJ2-7,-,TRBV6-1,-,17,TGTGCCAGCAGTGAAGGAACAAGATTCGGAGGTTCCTACGAGCAGTACTTC,CASSEGTRFGGSYEQYF
TRBJ2-7,-,TRBV29-1,few,13,TGCAGCGTTGAAGGGACTACGGTCTACGAGCAGTACTTC,CSVEGTTVYEQYF
TRBJ2-1,-,TRBV5-5,-,15,TGTGCCAGCAGCATCGTAAGGGGGTTCCCCAATGAGCAGTTCTTC,CASSIVRGFPNEQFF
TRBJ2-1,TRBD2,TRBV5-1,-,15,TGCGCCAGCAGCTTTGCGGGGGGGCCCTACAATGAGCAGTTCTTC,CASSFAGGPYNEQFF
TRBJ1-3,-,TRBV19,-,15,TGTGCCAGTAGTATAGGGGCGTTCTCTGGAAACACCATATATTTT,CASSIGAFSGNTIYF
TRBJ2-5,-,TRBV7-9,-,15,TGTGCCAGCAGCCCGGGGTCGGGGGCGGTGGAGACCCAGTACTTC,CASSPGSGAVETQYF
TRBJ2-2,-,TRBV2,-,12,TGTGCCAGCAGCGCCGACATCGGGGAGCTGTTTTTT,CASSADIGELFF
TRBJ2-7,TRBD1,TRBV5-4,once,16,TGTGCCAGCAGCTTGGTATTACCAGGGGGAAGTTACGAGCAGTACTTC,CASSLVLPGGSYEQYF
TRBJ1-3,-,TRBV7-8,-,14,TGTGCCAGCAGCCCACGAGCGGGACCCAACACCATATATTTT,CASSPRAGPNTIYF
TRBJ1-1,-,TRBV6-1,-,14,TGTGCCAGCAGTCTGGAAGAAGGGCTGGGGGAAGCTTTCTTT,CASSLEEGLGEAFF
TRBJ1-4,-,TRBV30,few,13,TGTGCCTGGAGTGTAGCGAGGAATGAAAAACTGTTTTTT,CAWSVARNEKLFF
TRBJ2-7,TRBD2,TRBV29-1,-,14,TGCAGCGTTGAAGTTGGCGGGGGGGCCTACGAGCAGTACTTC,CSVEVGGGAYEQYF
TRBJ1-1,-,TRBV5-1,-,13,TGCGCCAGCAGCTTAAGGGAGAACACTGAAGCTTTCTTT,CASSLRENTEAFF
TRBJ1-6,-,TRBV5-6,-,15,TGTGCCAGCAGCTTGAGCGGGTATCATAATTCACCCCTCCACTTT,CASSLSGYHNSPLHF
TRBJ2-7,-,TRBV18,-,14,TGTGCCAGCTCAAACAGGGACGGCTCCTACGAGCAGTACTTC,CASSNRDGSYEQYF
TRBJ1-6,-,TRBV5-1,-,15,TGCGCCAGCAGCAAGGAGGGGCATGTAACCGTACCCCGGCACTTT,CASSKEGHVTVPRHF
TRBJ2-7,-,TRBV27,-,15,TGTGCCAGCAGGAAATTAGGTGGACCGTCCTACGAGCAGTACTTC,CASRKLGGPSYEQYF
TRBJ2-7,TRBD2,TRBV4-1,-,16,TGCGCCAGCAGGAACAACCCTAGCGGGACGGCTTACGAGCAGTACTTC,CASRNNPSGTAYEQYF
TRBJ2-2,-,TRBV5-1,-,16,TGCGCCAGCAGCTTGGGTCAAGCCTCGAACACCGGGGAGCTGTTTTTT,CASSLGQASNTGELFF
TRBJ1-2,-,TRBV7-2,-,13,TGTGCCAGCAGGATCGACAGAAGCTATGGCTACACCTTC,CASRIDRSYGYTF
TRBJ2-2,-,TRBV7-6,-,17,TGTGCCAGCAGCTCGCCCCCCGGGCCCCCAATGGTCGGGGAGCTGTTTTTT,CASSSPPGPPMVGELFF
TRBJ2-7,-,TRBV19,-,15,TGTGCCAGTAGTTTAGCTGCGGAGGGAACCTACGAGCAGTACTTC,CASSLAAEGTYEQYF
TRBJ1-2,-,TRBV30,few,14,TGTGCCTGGAGTGGCTCGGGACATCGAAGTGGCTACACCTTC,CAWSGSGHRSGYTF
TRBJ2-5,-,TRBV11-2,-,15,TGTGCCAGCACCATAGCGTTAGGGCCTCTGGAGACCCAGTACTTC,CASTIALGPLETQYF
TRBJ2-1,TRBD2,TRBV19,-,16,TGTGCCAGTAGTATCAGTCGACTAGCGCCATACAATGAGCAGTTCTTC,CASSISRLAPYNEQFF
TRBJ2-1,-,TRBV7-9,-,13,TGTGCCAGCAGGTTATTGAATCTGGATGAGCAGTTCTTC,CASRLLNLDEQFF
TRBJ2-2,-,TRBV5-6,-,14,TGTGCCAGCAGCCGAACCCTAAACACCGGGGAGCTGTTTTTT,CASSRTLNTGELFF
TRBJ2-3,TRBD1,TRBV7-3,-,16,TGTGCCAGCAGCCCCGGACAGGGGGCTCGTGCAGATACGCAGTATTTT,CASSPGQGARADTQYF
TRBJ1-1,-,TRBV10-3,-,14,TGTGCCATCACCCCGGGAAGGTGGAACACTGAAGCTTTCTTT,CAITPGRWNTEAFF
TRBJ2-1,TRBD2,TRBV5-7,-,15,TGTGCCAGCAGCTTCCCAGCGGGAGGGCCTAATGAGCAGTTCTTC,CASSFPAGGPNEQFF
TRBJ1-1,-,TRBV7-3,-,14,TGTGCCAGCAGCCCTGAGACGTTGGGCACTGAAGCTTTCTTT,CASSPETLGTEAFF
TRBJ2-2,TRBD2,TRBV18,-,15,TGTGCCAGCTCACCGACTAGCCCAGGCACCGGGGAGCTGTTTTTT,CASSPTSPGTGELFF
TRBJ2-2,-,TRBV27,-,14,TGTGCCAGCAGTTTATACGGTGGGCCCGGGGAGCTGTTTTTT,CASSLYGGPGELFF
TRBJ2-3,-,TRBV5-4,-,16,TGTGCCAGCAGCTTGTACGAGGGACGAAGCACAGATACGCAGTATTTT,CASSLYEGRSTDTQYF
TRBJ2-7,TRBD1,TRBV29-1,once,15,TGCAGCGTTGTCGGGCCGAAGGGGGCTTCCTACGAGCAGTACTTC,CSVVGPKGASYEQYF